This T cell receptor beta chain derives from a study of shared T cell receptors in the human thymus (dated by TCRdb to the early 2020s). Some background on the complete study: The study examined how self-reactive, shared T-cell receptor alpha chains are generated in the human thymus.

Libraries were prepared through the immunoSEQ multiplex PCR assay. TCRdb carries this immuneACCESS record with in-frame sequences only. Its versions omit some clonotypes, under half of them owing to an unresolved V gene in the studies checked, with the rest unexplained. The sample table records roughly 700,000 clones; roughly 90% of these occur just once. The ten largest clonotypes hold around 0.01% of the sample. The CDR3 contains 13 residues, cysteine and phenylalanine counted. Just CDR3 DNA is preserved here, 39 bases in frame from base 1. Trimming takes 5 bases from V and 5 bases from J, and the germline ends sit 13 bases apart. Sequences SGHDT (CDR1) and YYEEEE (CDR2) are obtained from the germline V gene. Points on this clone: The specificity of this receptor is unknown. No per-base quality is available; no much larger clone lies one base away.

These data were likewise used in another study, on human thymus T cells. According to the second study: Immunologically healthy infants undergoing open corrective cardiac surgery for congenital heart defects in Finland were used as donors. Thymus tissue was obtained as surgical resects removed during corrective cardiac surgery. Both the thymic and the peripheral blood repertoires appeared to show biased V and J gene segment usage. The related research reported highly overlapping thymic TCR repertoires among unrelated individuals. The study described the TCR alpha and beta repertoires in under 10 infant thymus samples and a handful of matching peripheral blood samples. Donor ages ranging from about 6 to 250 days were recorded, and 5 to 7 male and a couple of female infants were included in the cohort. Thymocytes were mechanically released from the tissue and were stored as pellets of roughly 9-30 million cells at -70 degrees C. A QIAsymphony instrument was used to extract genomic DNA from the frozen cell pellets. The immunoSEQ multiplex PCR assay was used to amplify the TCRB and TCRAD loci from a standardized quantity of quality-controlled genomic DNA. The amplicons covered the V(D)J region and were long enough to include the CDR3 and to identify the V and J genes. The amplicons were sequenced on an Illumina platform via the commercial immunoSEQ service. Primer bias and sequencing errors were corrected using previously described methods, and TCRAD and TCRB definitions followed the IMGT database. Analysis of the repertoires was done with immunoSEQ Analyzer 3.0 and VDJTools and included basic statistics, V/J segment usage, diversity estimates, rarefaction and pairwise overlap. To estimate diversity, the Chao1, ChaoE, Efron-Thisted, Shannon and inverse Simpson indices were applied, and diversity was also estimated on datasets down-sampled to the smallest sample. Repertoire overlap used strict matching of CDR3 nucleotide sequence, V gene and J gene, with Jaccard-based multidimensional scaling clustering. On average, thymus samples gave 750,000 to 1,000,000 unique TCRB clonotypes, whereas blood samples gave about 84,000.

Sequenced material: thymocytes. This chain joins TRBV5-6 to TRBJ2-5; the D gene is perhaps TRBD2, from 5 matching bases. The clonotype originates from a boy younger than two with a congenital heart defect. Donor details come from another sample of the same person, matched by shared clones. The DNA sequence follows: TGTGCCAGCAGTTTAGCGCCTGGGGAGACCCAGTACTTC. It codes for CASSLAPGETQYF.